The T cell receptor (beta chain) under discussion was sequenced for a study of blood T cell repertoires in COVID-19. Profiled with immunoSEQ multiplex PCR; TCRdb holds only in-frame clones, not every one. The sample records under 300,000 clones, roughly 93% being singletons. Those who participated ranged in age from about 18 to 89 years and resided in 20 to 30 US areas. CDR3 length equals 13 residues. Germline V gene sequence: CDR1 SGHRS, CDR2 YFSETQ. Trimming stripped 6 bases from V and 4 bases from J, with 13 bases between. The sequence was collected from a woman aged 35 to 49 with acute COVID-19. J is TRBJ2-5 and V is TRBV5-1; weak D call: TRBD2 (7 bases). Specimen: PBMCs or T cells enriched from blood (not recorded which). The CDR3 loop reads CASIRGAGETQYF. The CDR3 coding sequence is TGCGCCAGCATCCGGGGGGCGGGAGAGACCCAGTACTTC.